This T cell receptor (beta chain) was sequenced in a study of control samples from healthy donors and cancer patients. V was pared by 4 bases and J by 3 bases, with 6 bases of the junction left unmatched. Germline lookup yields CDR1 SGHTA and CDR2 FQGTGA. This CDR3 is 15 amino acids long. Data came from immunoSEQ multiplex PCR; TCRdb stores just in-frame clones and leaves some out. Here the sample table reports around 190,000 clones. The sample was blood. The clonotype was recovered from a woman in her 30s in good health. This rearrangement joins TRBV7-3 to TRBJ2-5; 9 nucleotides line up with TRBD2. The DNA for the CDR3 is TGTGCCAGCAGCTCCGATGTAGCGGGGGAAGAGACCCAGTACTTC. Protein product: CASSSDVAGEETQYF.